These T cell receptor beta chains were read from a single sample in a study of cytomegalovirus exposure and HLA in healthy donors. The table came from immunoSEQ multiplex PCR; TCRdb's copy has only in-frame clones and leaves some out. Found here are 150,000 to 250,000 clones, around 85% of them singletons; the top ten hold 2.3%. What was sequenced was PBMCs. Source of these receptors: a woman between 50 and 59 years old in good health and CMV-seronegative. CDR3s include the opening cysteine and the closing phenylalanine or tryptophan. A D gene is named only where the DNA matches it firmly. Expanded clones are given a class, and other clones once, few, many or no size at all.

v_call,d_call,clone_size,j_call,cdr3_nt,cdr3_aa
TRBV5-1,-,-,TRBJ2-7,TGCGCCAGCAGCTTGGTAAGCGGTAGCTCCTACGAGCAGTACTTC,CASSLVSGSSYEQYF
TRBV27,TRBD2,-,TRBJ2-7,TGTGCCAGCAGCCGCAGCGGGGCCTGGGTTACCTACGAGCAGTACTTC,CASSRSGAWVTYEQYF
TRBV2,TRBD1,-,TRBJ1-1,TGTACACCAAAAGCTACAGGGGGGAAAGACACTGAAGCTTTCTTT,CTPKATGGKDTEAFF
TRBV19,-,-,TRBJ2-4,TGTGCCAGTAAACCGACAGGAGCGGCAGTGGACATTCAGTACTTC,CASKPTGAAVDIQYF
TRBV21-1,-,once,TRBJ2-7,TGTCGATCACCGGGGGTTGCCGCCTACGAGCAGTACTTC,CRSPGVAAYEQYF
TRBV11-2,TRBD2,once,TRBJ2-2,TGTGCCAGCAGACTAGCGGGCCCGAACACCGGGGAGCTGTTTTTT,CASRLAGPNTGELFF
TRBV27,TRBD1,-,TRBJ1-2,TGTGCCAGCAGTCTCTACCGGACAGGGATTAACTATGGCTACACCTTC,CASSLYRTGINYGYTF
TRBV14,-,few,TRBJ2-7,TGTGCCAGCAGCCAAGTGGGCTTCAGCTCCTACGAGCAGTACTTC,CASSQVGFSSYEQYF
TRBV7-3,TRBD1,-,TRBJ1-6,TGTGCCAGCAGCTTATCAGGGGGTGGTTCACCCCTCCACTTT,CASSLSGGGSPLHF
TRBV6-1,TRBD1,-,TRBJ2-7,TGTGCCGGCGGGGGACAGGGGGACTCCTACGAGCAGTACTTC,CAGGGQGDSYEQYF
TRBV6-5,-,-,TRBJ1-2,TGTGCCAGCAGTTACAGGAGTGCGGGGGATCGGGGCTACACCTTC,CASSYRSAGDRGYTF
TRBV5-6,-,-,TRBJ2-3,TGTGCCAGCAGCTTGTCAGGGGTCGGGGCTGATACGCAGTATTTT,CASSLSGVGADTQYF
TRBV5-1,-,-,TRBJ2-7,TGCGCCAGCAGCAGAACCCAGCGCGAGCAGTACTTC,CASSRTQREQYF
TRBV28,-,-,TRBJ1-3,TGTGCCAGCATTAAGGAGGGGTGGGCTGGAAACACCATATATTTT,CASIKEGWAGNTIYF
TRBV7-2,-,-,TRBJ1-6,TGTGCCAGCAGCCCGGATCGCGGAAATTCACCCCTCCACTTT,CASSPDRGNSPLHF
TRBV6-5,TRBD1,-,TRBJ1-1,TGTGCCAGCAGATATGACAGGGGGAACACTGAAGCTTTCTTT,CASRYDRGNTEAFF
TRBV5-1,TRBD2,-,TRBJ2-7,TGCGCCAGCAGTAGTACTAGCGGCTACGAGCAGTACTTC,CASSSTSGYEQYF
TRBV2,-,-,TRBJ1-3,TGTGCCAGCAGCGACAGCAGAAACACCATATATTTT,CASSDSRNTIYF
TRBV6-4,-,-,TRBJ2-7,TGTGCCAGCAGTGACCCACTGCAGGCTCATCGTTACGAGCAGTACTTC,CASSDPLQAHRYEQYF
TRBV2,TRBD1,once,TRBJ2-3,TGTGCCAGCAGTGAGGGGACAGGGTTTAGCACAGATACGCAGTATTTT,CASSEGTGFSTDTQYF
TRBV6-5,-,-,TRBJ1-3,TGTGCCAGCAAATGGTCCGGCTCTGGAAACACCATATATTTT,CASKWSGSGNTIYF
TRBV6-5,TRBD2,-,TRBJ2-1,TGTGCCAGCAGTGGGGGGGTAGATGAGCAGTTCTTC,CASSGGVDEQFF
TRBV6-1,-,-,TRBJ1-5,TGTGCCAGCAGGGCGGGACTTCTTGAAGCCCAGCATTTT,CASRAGLLEAQHF
TRBV5-1,TRBD2,-,TRBJ2-7,TGCGCCAGCAGCTTGCATTCTAGCGGGAGGGCCGAGTACGAGCAGTACTTC,CASSLHSSGRAEYEQYF
TRBV6-6,-,once,TRBJ2-4,TGTGCCAGCAGTTACTCCAGCGGGCAGGTGAACATTCAGTACTTC,CASSYSSGQVNIQYF
TRBV7-9,-,-,TRBJ1-4,TGTGCCAGCAGCTTAAGCCCAACTAATGAAAAACTGTTTTTT,CASSLSPTNEKLFF
TRBV12-5,-,-,TRBJ1-1,TGTGCTAGTGCCTTCGACAGGAACACTGAAGCTTTCTTT,CASAFDRNTEAFF
TRBV18,-,-,TRBJ2-1,TGTGCCAGCTCACCCCACAGGGATTACAATGAGCAGTTCTTC,CASSPHRDYNEQFF
TRBV7-8,-,-,TRBJ2-3,TGTGCCAGCAGCTTAGGTGGACTCCGAGATACGCAGTATTTT,CASSLGGLRDTQYF
TRBV7-3,TRBD2,-,TRBJ2-2,TGTGCCAGCAGCCTACTAGCGGGAGGAATGAACACCGGGGAGCTGTTTTTT,CASSLLAGGMNTGELFF
TRBV18,TRBD1,few,TRBJ2-7,TGTGCCAGCTCATTTACAGGGGGCATCTACGAGCAGTACTTC,CASSFTGGIYEQYF
TRBV11-2,-,-,TRBJ2-3,TGTGCCAGCAGCTTAGTGGGGGGACGGGGGTACACAGATACGCAGTATTTT,CASSLVGGRGYTDTQYF
TRBV4-3,TRBD2,once,TRBJ2-7,TGCGCCAGCAGCCAAGATCGGGGTAGCGGGAGGTACGAGCAGTACTTC,CASSQDRGSGRYEQYF
TRBV19,TRBD2,-,TRBJ2-1,TGTGCCAGTAGTATCGATGGGACTAGGAGTCGGGAGCAGTTCTTC,CASSIDGTRSREQFF
TRBV4-1,TRBD1,-,TRBJ2-7,TGCGCCAGCAGCCAAGGGACAGGGGCCTTCTACGAGCAGTACTTC,CASSQGTGAFYEQYF
TRBV19,TRBD1,-,TRBJ2-7,TGTGCCAGTAGTATAGAGACAGGGTACGAGCAGTACTTC,CASSIETGYEQYF
TRBV9,-,-,TRBJ1-1,TGTGCCAGCGGAACAGGGCAACCGAACACTGAAGCTTTCTTT,CASGTGQPNTEAFF
TRBV19,-,-,TRBJ1-5,TGTGCCAGTAGTATGAACAGAGCTAGCAATCAGCCCCAGCATTTT,CASSMNRASNQPQHF
TRBV5-1,-,-,TRBJ2-1,TGCGCCAGCAGCTCCCTTTCGACACCCTACAATGAGCAGTTCTTC,CASSSLSTPYNEQFF
TRBV5-1,TRBD1,-,TRBJ2-3,TGCGCCAGCGAGGGACAGCACACAGATACGCAGTATTTT,CASEGQHTDTQYF
TRBV7-6,-,few,TRBJ1-1,TGTGCCAGCAGCTTAAACCGCGGCACTGAAGCTTTCTTT,CASSLNRGTEAFF
TRBV7-9,-,-,TRBJ1-1,TGTGCCAGCTCTATGGAATACGGACTCAACACTGAAGCTTTCTTT,CASSMEYGLNTEAFF
TRBV27,TRBD2,-,TRBJ2-3,TGTGCCAGCAGTACGAGACTAGCGGGAGTGGTAGATACGCAGTATTTT,CASSTRLAGVVDTQYF
TRBV10-1,TRBD1,-,TRBJ1-1,TGCGCCAGCAGCACAACCGGGACAGGGGGTCGATACACTGAAGCTTTCTTT,CASSTTGTGGRYTEAFF
TRBV28,TRBD2,-,TRBJ2-3,TGTGCCAGCAGTCTTGGGGGTAGCGGGAGTGGGGATACGCAGTATTTT,CASSLGGSGSGDTQYF
TRBV28,TRBD1,-,TRBJ2-2,TGTGCCAGCAGTTTCGGGACAGGGAACACCGGGGAGCTGTTTTTT,CASSFGTGNTGELFF
TRBV5-1,-,-,TRBJ2-7,TGCGCCAGCAAGCTTGGATTGGACTCAGCATACGAGCAGTACTTC,CASKLGLDSAYEQYF
TRBV28,TRBD1,-,TRBJ1-2,TGTGCCAGCAGCCGGACAGGTTATGGCTACACCTTC,CASSRTGYGYTF
TRBV4-1,-,-,TRBJ1-2,TGCGCCAGCAGCCTTTCGGAGACCCGAGCTAACTATGGCTACACCTTC,CASSLSETRANYGYTF
TRBV10-2,TRBD1,-,TRBJ2-7,TGCGCCAGCAGTGAGACAGGGGGTGGGGAGCAGTACTTC,CASSETGGGEQYF
TRBV5-1,TRBD1,once,TRBJ1-6,TGCGCCAGCAGCTTAACAGGGGGGAATTCACCCCTCCACTTT,CASSLTGGNSPLHF
TRBV11-2,-,-,TRBJ2-7,TGTGCCAGCAGCCAGGGGAGAGGGGGAGTCTACGAGCAGTACTTC,CASSQGRGGVYEQYF